Shown below are 9 T cell receptor beta chains from a single sample sequenced in a study of blood T cell repertoires in COVID-19 (TCRdb year 2020). Library prep was done by the immunoSEQ multiplex PCR assay. The clones in this table, taken by TCRdb from immuneACCESS, are in-frame only. Not every clone is retained; where verified, under half of the shortfall comes from an unresolved V gene, and the cause of the rest is unknown. This sample has 85,000 to 110,000 clones in its table, and approximately 88% of those were observed once. Of the sample, around 12% falls within the top ten clones. Sequenced sample: peripheral blood. These receptors all come from a human donor in a cohort sampled during active COVID-19.

The chain has TRBV12-5 and TRBJ1-5; TRBD1 agrees at 9 bases. Trimming cost V 1 base and J 3 bases; bases outside gene matches: 10. The germline CDR1 and CDR2 sequences are LGHNT and FRNRAP. The CDR3 consists of 18 residues. CDR3 coding DNA: TGTGCTAGTGGTTTGGCTACCGGGACAGGGTCCGACAATCAGCCCCAGCATTTT. Protein: CASGLATGTGSDNQPQHF.

V gene TRBV2 combines with J gene TRBJ2-7, with D maybe TRBD1 (6 bases). This CDR3 comprises 14 residues. Germline CDR1 is SNHLY and CDR2 is FYNNEI. V was trimmed by 6 bases and J by 7 bases, leaving 19 bases between them. CDR3 sequence: CASRGARTTGEQYF. CDR3 nucleotide sequence: TGTGCCAGCAGGGGGGCCAGAACTACTGGGGAGCAGTACTTC.

This chain joins TRBV5-6 and TRBJ2-4; D perhaps matches TRBD1 (5 bases). CDR3 size: 16 residues. V was shortened by 2 bases and J by 1 base, with 13 bases between the two germline ends. CDR1 and CDR2 (germline): SGHDT, YYEEEE. CDR3 sequence (DNA): TGTGCCAGCAGCTTAGGGCAGGGATCGGCCAAAAACATTCAGTACTTC. Amino acids: CASSLGQGSAKNIQYF.

V and J are TRBV19 and TRBJ2-7; 7 positions agree with TRBD1. Germline V gives CDR1 LNHDA, CDR2 SQIVND (reference sequence). The CDR3 sequence is 16 residues long. The V gene end was trimmed by 2 bases and the J gene end by 0 bases; junction bases not matched to a gene: 7. DNA for the CDR3: TGTGCCAGTAGTATAAATCTCAGGGGGTCCTCCTACGAGCAGTACTTC. Its translation: CASSINLRGSSYEQYF.

The rearrangement joins TRBV10-3 to TRBJ2-2, with 14 positions matching TRBD2. This CDR3 has 18 amino acids. Losses at the gene ends were 8 bases for V and 4 bases for J; bases not matched to a gene: 12. The germline gives CDR1 ENHRY, CDR2 SYGVKD. The chain's CDR3 is CAIAGTSGGGRVTGELFF. As DNA, the CDR3 is TGTGCCATCGCCGGGACTAGCGGGGGTGGCCGGGTCACCGGGGAGCTGTTTTTT.

This clone was observed once. The J gene is TRBJ2-1, the V gene TRBV27; 7 bases map to TRBD2. Germline CDR1 MNHEY, CDR2 SMNVEV (reference sequence). The V gene end was trimmed by 7 bases and the J gene end by 9 bases; junction bases not matched to a gene: 15. This CDR3 comprises 15 residues. The CDR3 is CASNRRGTLPGEQFF. DNA of the CDR3: TGTGCCAGCAACCGGCGGGGGACCCTACCGGGTGAGCAGTTCTTC.

This chain links TRBV19 with TRBJ2-2; tentatively, D is TRBD1 (6 bases). The V end lost 9 bases, the J end lost 4 bases, and 15 bases lay between the germline ends. The CDR3 has 14 residues. Germline CDR1 LNHDA, CDR2 SQIVND (reference sequence). The CDR3, as DNA: TGTGCCAGCCGGTTAACAGGGTTCACCGGGGAGCTGTTTTTT. It translates to CASRLTGFTGELFF.

This clone occurred many times. V is TRBV11-2 and J is TRBJ2-5; the match to TRBD1 covers 8 bases. The CDR3 length is 17 residues. Per germline, CDR1 SGHAT and CDR2 FQNNGV. The V gene end was trimmed by 4 bases and the J gene end by 6 bases; junction bases not matched to a gene: 16. In nucleotides, the CDR3 is TGTGCCAGCAGCTACACCTTCTCAGGACAGGGCTTCAAGACCCAGTACTTC. It specifies CASSYTFSGQGFKTQYF.

This rearrangement joins TRBV3-1 (or the pseudogene TRBV3-2) to TRBJ2-6, with D perhaps TRBD1 (6 bases). CDR1 is LGHDT and CDR2 is YNNKEL in the germline V gene (reference sequence). Trimming shortened V by 0 bases and J by 12 bases, and 15 bases separated the two germline ends. The CDR3 loop spans 15 amino acids. The CDR3 loop reads CASSQEGGLRGVLTF. The DNA for the CDR3 is TGTGCCAGCAGCCAAGAAGGAGGACTCAGGGGCGTCCTGACTTTC.